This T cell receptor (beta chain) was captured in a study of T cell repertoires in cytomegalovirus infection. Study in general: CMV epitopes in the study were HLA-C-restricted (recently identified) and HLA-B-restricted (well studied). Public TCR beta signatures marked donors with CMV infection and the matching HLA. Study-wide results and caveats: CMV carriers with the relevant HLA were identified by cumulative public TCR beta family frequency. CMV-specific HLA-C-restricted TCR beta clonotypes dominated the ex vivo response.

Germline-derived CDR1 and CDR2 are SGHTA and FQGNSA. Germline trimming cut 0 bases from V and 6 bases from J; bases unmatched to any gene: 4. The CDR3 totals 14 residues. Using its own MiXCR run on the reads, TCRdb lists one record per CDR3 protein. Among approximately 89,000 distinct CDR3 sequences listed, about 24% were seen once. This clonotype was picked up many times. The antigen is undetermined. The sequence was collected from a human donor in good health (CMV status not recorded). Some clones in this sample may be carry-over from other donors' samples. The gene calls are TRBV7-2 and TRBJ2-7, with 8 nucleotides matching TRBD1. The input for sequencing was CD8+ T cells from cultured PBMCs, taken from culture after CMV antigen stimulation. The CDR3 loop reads CASSLARTGGEQYF. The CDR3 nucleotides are TGTGCCAGCAGCTTAGCGCGTACAGGGGGCGAGCAGTACTTC.